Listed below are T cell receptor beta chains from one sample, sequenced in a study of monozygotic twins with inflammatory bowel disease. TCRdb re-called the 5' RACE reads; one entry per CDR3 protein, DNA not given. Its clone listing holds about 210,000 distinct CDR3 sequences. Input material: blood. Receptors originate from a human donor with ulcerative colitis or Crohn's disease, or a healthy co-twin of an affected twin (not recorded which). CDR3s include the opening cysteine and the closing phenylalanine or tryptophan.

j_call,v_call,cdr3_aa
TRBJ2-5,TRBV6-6,CASRKADSKETQYF
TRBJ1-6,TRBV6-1,CASRRGGSNSPLHF
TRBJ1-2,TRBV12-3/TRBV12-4,CAVSARVLNYGYTF
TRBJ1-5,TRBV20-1,CSARDKGAVNNQPQHF
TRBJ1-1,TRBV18,CASSPRQGNEAFF
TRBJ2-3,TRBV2,CASSLAGRADTQYF
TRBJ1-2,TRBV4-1,CASSQVSLVGGYTF
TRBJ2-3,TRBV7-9,CASSPRTGRADTQYF
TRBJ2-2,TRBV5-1,CASSFQTGNTGELFF
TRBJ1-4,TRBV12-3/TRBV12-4,CASSSLGSPATNEKLFF
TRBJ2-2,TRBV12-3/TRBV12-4,CASSFLTSGTGELFF
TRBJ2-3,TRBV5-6,CASRPASTDTQYF
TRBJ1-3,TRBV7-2,CASSSLGGAGATIYF
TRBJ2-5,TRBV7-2,CASSAGIGETQYF
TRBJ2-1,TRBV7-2,CASIGTSAYNEQFF
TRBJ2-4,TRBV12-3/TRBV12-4,CASRSSGVLGKNIQYF
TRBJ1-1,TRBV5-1,CASSLDLRTPVMNTEAFF
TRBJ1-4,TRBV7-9,CASSLAGHGEKLFF
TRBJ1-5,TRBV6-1,CASSTGGGNQPQHF
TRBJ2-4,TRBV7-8,CASSPPGWEKNIQYF
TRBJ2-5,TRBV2,CASARLAGGLGQETQYF
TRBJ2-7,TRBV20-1,CSARQDTSSYEQYF
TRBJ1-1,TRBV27,CASRGPMNTEAFF
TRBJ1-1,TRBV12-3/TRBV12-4,CASSFWDGTEAFF
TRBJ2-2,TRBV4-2,CASSPRRVSNTGELFF
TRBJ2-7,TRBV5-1,CASKPQVTYEQYF
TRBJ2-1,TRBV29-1,CSVSMSTGGEQFF
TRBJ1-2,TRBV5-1,CASSSTGEGGYTF
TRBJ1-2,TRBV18,CASSRRSRVDRGYTF
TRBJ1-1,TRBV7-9,CASSLETAEAFF